A single T cell receptor (beta chain) is shown here with its context. It has no known antigen specificity. Per-base quality was not reported, and no clone a single base away is much larger than it. This sample stems from a study of cytomegalovirus exposure and HLA in healthy donors (dated by TCRdb to 2015 to 2018). With respect to the entire study: An earlier analysis of a few hundred of the donors reported roughly 300 Gb of sequence data and 117 million unique TCR beta sequences obtained from around 190 million T cells. An early release covering 550 to 650 HLA-typed donors comprised roughly 300 gigabases of sequencing data and tens of millions of unique TCR sequences. Of the roughly 390 genotyped donors, less than 90% were placed in the genetic ancestry cluster associated with self-reported Caucasian donors. The aim of the study was to test whether cataloging public T cell receptors could identify signatures of past pathogen exposure. The T cell repertoires of under 700 subjects were profiled by immunosequencing and related to cytomegalovirus serostatus. In addition to the first cohort of roughly 700 subjects, a separate validation cohort of 120 different subjects was used. To predict cytomegalovirus infection status, the study brought together high-throughput TCR immunosequencing, statistical association of individual TCRs with disease status, and machine learning. A later analysis re-examined previously published TCR beta repertoires from roughly 720 donors and added high-resolution HLA genotyping to investigate patterns of TCR occurrence. Rather than using new phenotypic data, the later analysis identified candidate immune exposures from TCR beta sequences and from how often those sequences occurred across donors. An earlier analysis of around 580 of the donors used high-throughput TCR beta sequencing to judge whether each TCR beta V gene segment behaved as functional or pseudogenic. Alongside the repertoire data, information on donor age, sex, ethnicity and CMV serostatus was compiled. In a later genetic analysis, genome-wide SNP genotypes for about three fifths of the roughly 670 donors were used, and that subset was treated as a discovery cohort. Every discovery cohort repertoire had been produced on one sequencing platform. HLA typing covered class I and class II loci at four-digit resolution. The number of donors typed differed by locus, with roughly 629-640 for A, B, C, DRB1 and DQB1, 522 for DQA1, nearly 610 for DPA1, and around 460 for DPB1. Roughly 5 DR-DQ haplotypes were handled as single units for association and clustering because linkage in the cohort was strong. Across around 400 genotyped donors of the cohort, an average of about 240,000 unique TCR beta nucleotide sequences per donor were sequenced, and roughly a sixth of those sequences were non-productive.

The CDR3 has 13 amino acids, counting the end cysteine and phenylalanine. The CDR3 DNA has 39 bases and is translated from base 1. Deletion took 5 bases off V and 6 bases off J, with a span of 13 bases between the germline ends. The CDR1 and CDR2 encoded by the germline V gene are KGHSH and LQKENI. In total, roughly 670 healthy bone marrow donors made up the cohort. At the time of sampling, all cohort members were nominally healthy, though unrecorded immune exposures were likely present. The donor was CMV seronegative and belonged to the group of 350 or so seronegative cohort members. Every donor gave a peripheral blood sample, and the peripheral blood mononuclear cells from that sample were used for TCR beta sequencing. Genomic DNA was extracted from the blood cell samples with the Qiagen DNeasy Blood Extraction Kit. Beyond this particular receptor, the publication reports: In a later genetic analysis, a missense DCLRE1C variant was associated with V-gene and J-gene trimming of TCR beta chains, and the association was replicated in an independent cohort. In vitro tests confirmed that three of the cytomegalovirus-associated TCR beta chains recognize cytomegalovirus antigens. An earlier analysis of approximately 500 of the donors showed that most TCR beta V segments appeared in productive rearrangements either about 87% or about 30% of the time, which broadly matched IMGT annotations. A group of highly shared sequence variants was considered likely to be a technical artifact of the sequencing pipeline. The only immune exposure information available for the cohort was CMV serostatus. While some public TCRs were present in many individuals, most TCR sequences turned up only very rarely across donors. The authors suggested that the approach could potentially be generalized to other disease states and immunological phenotypes. According to a later analysis, parvovirus B19, influenza, CMV and Epstein-Barr virus appeared linked to several top co-occurrence clusters. The cohort was sequenced for TCR beta chains only, and without alpha or paired-chain data the features that could be detected were limited. Sequencing depth was assumed to be roughly uniform across donors in the presence/absence analyses, though that assumption may not hold. According to a later genetic analysis, donors in an Asian-associated ancestry cluster had fewer N-insertions in productive TCRs than the approximately 650-donor mean. The earlier analysis of approximately 540 of the donors excluded some 16 rarely observed V segments, including chromosome 9 orphons, because counts were too low. In a later analysis, HLA-associated TCR beta chains were found to be more clonally expanded and to have lower generation probabilities than equally common non-associated chains. Correlated functional status among segregating V segments might reflect linkage disequilibrium, but an unknown experimental factor could not be ruled out. A further reported finding was that TCR beta sequences accurately predicted the HLA-A and HLA-B alleles for most subjects in the first cohort. The classifier was reported to diagnose cytomegalovirus status with high specificity and sensitivity in both the original cohort and the validation cohort. Because some donors lacked HLA typing at each locus, the association tests relied only on the typed subset. At a false discovery rate of 0.05, a later analysis linked 16,000 or so TCR beta sequences to specific HLA alleles. Because the 87-base-pair reads could not distinguish some IMGT-functional V segments, including TRBV6-2 and TRBV6-3, those segments were excluded. According to a later analysis, most CMV-associated TCR beta chains appeared to be HLA-restricted, and the HLA associations seemed to be driven largely by CMV exposure. In the study, about 150 TCR beta chains were listed as associated with cytomegalovirus. In a later analysis, the rate of TCR association differed among HLA loci, with DRB1 alleles having the most associated TCRs and HLA-C alleles having the fewest. When HLA alleles, especially DR and DQ, strongly co-occurred, TCR associations were difficult to assign to individual alleles.

The receptor library was made with the immunoSEQ multiplex PCR assay. For the multiplex PCR, a mixture combining 60 forward primers for TCR Vbeta segments and 13 reverse primers for TCR Jbeta segments was used. A multiplex PCR assay on genomic DNA amplified the CDR3 region of rearranged TCR beta genes. The Illumina HiSeq System was used to sequence the amplified TCR beta libraries as 87-base-pair reads. In the authors' own workflow: A later analysis tallied 75 million to 95 million unique TCR beta chains across the 666 repertoires, and about 12 million of those chains were shared by two or more donors. Raw reads were error-corrected and collapsed into unique sequences by a nearest-neighbor algorithm in which closely related sequences were merged to remove PCR and sequencing errors. To assign V, D and J gene segments, CDR3 sequences were aligned to IMGT reference sequences. For a sequence to be retained, a match of at least six nucleotides to both a V gene segment and a J gene segment was required. Rearrangements were classified as productive when the CDR3 lacked stop codons and remained in frame with V and J, and all other rearrangements were classified as non-productive. Following IMGT convention, CDR3 was defined as the stretch from the second conserved V-encoded cysteine to the conserved J-encoded phenylalanine. Sequences without an unambiguous match to a single V gene segment were excluded from the earlier analysis of about 600 of the donors. In an earlier analysis of approximately 500 of the donors, a V segment was called functional when productive rearrangements were above 56.7%, and segregating when the standard deviation between donors exceeded 5%. A statistical classification framework was built to diagnose cytomegalovirus status from the catalog of TCR beta chain sequences. In a later analysis, V and J genes were assigned by comparing TCR nucleotide sequences against IMGT/GENE-DB human TR gene sequences. The TCRdist pipeline was used in a later analysis to assign CDR3 sequences and most-parsimonious VDJ recombination scenarios. In a later analysis, each TCR beta chain was defined by its CDR3 amino acid sequence together with its V-gene family, and reads lacking a unique V-gene family were excluded. A later analysis removed several hundred highly shared, low-generation-probability nucleotide sequences to deal with suspected cross-contamination and a sequencing artifact. For each public chain, a later analysis derived a clonal expansion index from normalized ranks of inferred template counts within each repertoire. In a later analysis, generation probabilities were computed with a VDJ recombination model fitted to out-of-frame rearrangements, and the resulting probabilities were checked against IGoR. In a later analysis, TCR-TCR, TCR-HLA and TCR-CMV co-occurrence was scored with hypergeometric tests, and a repertoire-size bias correction was applied to TCR pairs. False discovery rates were estimated in a later analysis by permuting HLA or CMV assignments 20 times. A later analysis grouped co-occurring TCRs with DBSCAN, adding TCRdist sequence similarity when clustering within HLA-allele-positive subsets. For co-occurrence clustering, repertoires with fewer than 30,000 or more than 120,000 public chains were excluded, along with 5 or 6 repertoires with anomalous nucleotide sharing. TCRdb retrieved this table from immuneACCESS and kept in-frame rearrangements only. Not all clones are present; in checked studies, unresolved V genes account for under half, and no reason is known for the remainder. D and trimming come from the DNA, and the V and J calls and clone size come from that table. In this sample the table shows under 200,000 clones, around 73% of which occur a single time. Approximately 2.5% of the sample is held by the ten biggest clonotypes.

The sample taken for sequencing was PBMCs. The clonotype was recovered from a man between 60 and 70 years old in good health and CMV-seronegative. The chain is assembled from TRBV18 and TRBJ1-2; tentative D gene TRBD1, with 6 bases matching. The nucleotide sequence is TGTGCCAGCTCAACCTCAGGGGAGAATGGCTACACCTTC. The encoded protein is CASSTSGENGYTF.